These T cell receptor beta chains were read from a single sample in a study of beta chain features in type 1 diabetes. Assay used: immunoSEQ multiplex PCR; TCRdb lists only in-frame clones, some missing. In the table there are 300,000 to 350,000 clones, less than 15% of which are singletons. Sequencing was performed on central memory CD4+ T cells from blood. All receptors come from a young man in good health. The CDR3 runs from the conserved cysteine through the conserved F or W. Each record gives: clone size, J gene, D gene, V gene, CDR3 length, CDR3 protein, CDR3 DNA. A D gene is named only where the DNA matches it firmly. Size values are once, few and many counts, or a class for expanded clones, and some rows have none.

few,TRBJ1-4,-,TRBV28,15,CASSLLGVANEKLFF,TGTGCCAGCAGCCTTCTAGGGGTAGCCAATGAAAAACTGTTTTTT
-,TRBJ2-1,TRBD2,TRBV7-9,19,CASSLGGLAGGPGNNEQFF,TGTGCCAGCAGCTTAGGGGGACTAGCGGGAGGGCCAGGAAACAATGAGCAGTTCTTC
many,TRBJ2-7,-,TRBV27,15,CASSLVPGGAFEQYF,TGTGCCAGCAGTTTAGTCCCAGGGGGGGCCTTCGAGCAGTACTTC
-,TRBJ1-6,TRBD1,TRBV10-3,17,CASSSRQGRRHNSPLHF,TGTGCCAGCAGTTCCAGACAGGGACGGAGACATAATTCACCCCTCCACTTT
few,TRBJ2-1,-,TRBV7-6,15,CASSRDRTPYNEQFF,TGTGCCAGCAGCCGCGACAGGACCCCCTACAATGAGCAGTTCTTC
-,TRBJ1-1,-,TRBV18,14,CASSRATQNTEAFF,TGTGCCAGCTCACGGGCAACACAGAACACTGAAGCTTTCTTT
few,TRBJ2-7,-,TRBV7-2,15,CASSLEGGSSYEQYF,TGTGCCAGCAGCTTGGAAGGTGGCAGCTCCTACGAGCAGTACTTC
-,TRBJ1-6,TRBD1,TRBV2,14,CASSVGQNNSPLHF,TGTGCCAGCAGTGTGGGACAGAATAATTCACCCCTCCACTTT
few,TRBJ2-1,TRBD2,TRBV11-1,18,CASSPNGAGGWRDNEQFF,TGTGCCAGCAGCCCGAATGGGGCGGGAGGATGGAGGGACAATGAGCAGTTCTTC
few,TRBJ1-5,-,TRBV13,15,CASSLGGPGNQPQHF,TGTGCCAGCAGCTTAGGCGGACCCGGCAATCAGCCCCAGCATTTT
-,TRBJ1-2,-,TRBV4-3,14,CASSQDTSVRGYTF,TGCGCCAGCAGCCAAGATACGTCCGTCCGTGGCTACACCTTC
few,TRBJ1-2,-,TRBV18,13,CASSTGNNYGYTF,TGTGCCAGCTCAACCGGTAATAACTATGGCTACACCTTC
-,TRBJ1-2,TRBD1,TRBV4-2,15,CASSQEGQGNYGYTF,TGTGCCAGCAGCCAAGAGGGACAGGGCAACTATGGCTACACCTTC
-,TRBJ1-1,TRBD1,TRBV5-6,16,CASSHAGTDPNTEAFF,TGTGCCAGCAGCCACGCCGGGACAGACCCGAACACTGAAGCTTTCTTT
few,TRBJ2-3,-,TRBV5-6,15,CASSFGPTRYSTQYF,TGTGCCAGCAGCTTTGGGCCCACCCGCTATTCTACGCAGTATTTT
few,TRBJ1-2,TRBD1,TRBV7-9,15,CASSSTGVANYGYTF,TGTGCCAGCAGCTCAACAGGGGTAGCTAACTATGGCTACACCTTC
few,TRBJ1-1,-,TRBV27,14,CASSRRVMNTEAFF,TGTGCCAGCAGTAGGCGGGTCATGAACACTGAAGCTTTCTTT
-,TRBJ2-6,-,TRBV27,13,CASSPPGANVLTF,TGTGCCAGCAGTCCCCCTGGGGCCAACGTCCTGACTTTC
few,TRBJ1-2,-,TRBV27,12,CASSLSNTGYLF,TGTGCCAGCAGTTTATCGAATACAGGATACCTCTTC
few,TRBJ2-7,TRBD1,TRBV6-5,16,CASSLMDRVSSYEQYF,TGTGCCAGCAGTTTGATGGACAGGGTGAGCTCCTACGAGCAGTACTTC
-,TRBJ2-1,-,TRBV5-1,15,CASSLEARGYNEQFF,TGCGCCAGCAGCTTGGAGGCTAGGGGGTACAATGAGCAGTTCTTC
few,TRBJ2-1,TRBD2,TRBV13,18,CASSPPPSGRAFGNEQFF,TGTGCCAGCAGCCCACCCCCGAGCGGGAGGGCCTTCGGCAATGAGCAGTTCTTC
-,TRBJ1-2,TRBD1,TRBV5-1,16,CASSLVGQGSADGYTF,TGCGCCAGCAGCTTGGTGGGACAGGGGTCTGCTGATGGCTACACCTTC
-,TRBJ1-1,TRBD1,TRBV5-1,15,CASSDQGAGGTEAFF,TGCGCCAGCAGCGATCAGGGGGCAGGGGGCACTGAAGCTTTCTTT
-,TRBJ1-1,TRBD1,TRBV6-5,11,CASSQGAEAFF,TGTGCCAGCAGTCAGGGGGCTGAAGCTTTCTTT
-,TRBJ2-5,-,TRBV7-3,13,CASSLLRGGSQYF,TGTGCCAGCAGCTTACTTAGGGGCGGATCCCAGTACTTC
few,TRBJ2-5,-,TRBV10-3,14,CASRMDSSQETQYF,TGTGCCAGCAGGATGGATTCTTCGCAAGAGACCCAGTACTTC
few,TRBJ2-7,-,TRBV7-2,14,CASSAQGITYEQYF,TGTGCCAGCAGCGCACAGGGAATTACCTACGAGCAGTACTTC
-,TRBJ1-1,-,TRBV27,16,CASSRGILLKGTEAFF,TGTGCCAGCAGTCGGGGGATCTTACTAAAGGGCACTGAAGCTTTCTTT
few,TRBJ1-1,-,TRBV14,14,CASSQVGLGAEAFF,TGTGCCAGCAGCCAAGTTGGGTTAGGAGCAGAAGCTTTCTTT
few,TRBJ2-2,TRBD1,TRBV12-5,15,CASGSGQGRTGELFF,TGTGCTAGTGGTTCCGGACAGGGACGCACCGGGGAGCTGTTTTTT
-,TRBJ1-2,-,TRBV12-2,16,CASRFLCRGPNYGYTF,TGTGCAAGTCGTTTCTTGTGTAGGGGACCTAACTATGGCTACACCTTC
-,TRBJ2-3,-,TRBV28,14,CASSRDTRTDTQYF,TGTGCCAGCAGTCGGGACACCCGCACAGATACGCAGTATTTT
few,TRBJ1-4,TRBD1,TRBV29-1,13,CSVKGAEREKLFF,TGCAGCGTAAAGGGGGCTGAGAGAGAAAAACTGTTTTTT
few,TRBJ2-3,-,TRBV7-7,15,CASSLGSAITDTQYF,TGTGCCAGCAGCTTAGGTTCGGCGATCACAGATACGCAGTATTTT
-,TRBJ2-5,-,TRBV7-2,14,CASSSGAFWETQYF,TGTGCCAGCAGCTCCGGGGCGTTCTGGGAGACCCAGTACTTC
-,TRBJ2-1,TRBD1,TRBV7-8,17,CASSLAQGQGGRNEQFF,TGTGCCAGCAGCTTAGCCCAAGGACAGGGGGGACGCAATGAGCAGTTCTTC
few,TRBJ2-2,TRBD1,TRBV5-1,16,CASSLDLTGGIGELFF,TGCGCCAGCAGCTTGGATCTGACAGGGGGCATCGGGGAGCTGTTTTTT
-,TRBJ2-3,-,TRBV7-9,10,CASSIDTQYF,TGTGCCAGCAGCATAGATACGCAGTATTTT
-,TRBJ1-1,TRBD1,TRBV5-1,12,CASSTQGGEAFF,TGCGCCAGCAGCACGCAGGGGGGTGAAGCTTTCTTT
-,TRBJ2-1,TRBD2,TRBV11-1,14,CAILSSGTYNEQFF,TGTGCCATCCTGTCTAGCGGGACCTACAATGAGCAGTTCTTC
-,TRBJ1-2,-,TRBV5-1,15,CASSFSIQSNYGYTF,TGCGCCAGCAGCTTTTCAATCCAGAGTAACTATGGCTACACCTTC
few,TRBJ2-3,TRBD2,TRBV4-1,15,CASSLGLAGADTQYF,TGCGCCAGCAGCCTCGGACTAGCGGGAGCAGATACGCAGTATTTT
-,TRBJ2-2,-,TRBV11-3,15,CASSYRDRLTGELFF,TGTGCCAGCAGCTATCGGGACCGACTCACCGGGGAGCTGTTTTTT
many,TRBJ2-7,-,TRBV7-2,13,CASSLGGQYEQYF,TGTGCCAGCAGCTTAGGCGGACAATACGAGCAGTACTTC
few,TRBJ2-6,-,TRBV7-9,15,CASSQTRAGANVLTF,TGTGCCAGCAGCCAGACCCGGGCTGGGGCCAACGTCCTGACTTTC
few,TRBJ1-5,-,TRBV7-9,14,CASSPAGGNQPQHF,TGTGCCAGCAGCCCGGCTGGGGGCAATCAGCCCCAGCATTTT
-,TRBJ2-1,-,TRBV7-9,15,CASSLVAGRENEQFF,TGTGCCAGCAGCTTAGTTGCGGGGCGTGAGAATGAGCAGTTCTTC
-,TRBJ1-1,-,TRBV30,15,CAWSGSRVLNTEAFF,TGTGCCTGGAGTGGGTCTAGGGTCTTGAACACTGAAGCTTTCTTT
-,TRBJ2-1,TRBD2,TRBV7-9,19,CASSPAASGGKYSYNEQFF,TGTGCCAGCAGCCCCGCCGCTAGCGGGGGAAAATACTCCTACAATGAGCAGTTCTTC
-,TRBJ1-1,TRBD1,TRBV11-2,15,CASSRSGTGNTEAFF,TGTGCCAGCAGCCGATCCGGGACAGGGAACACTGAAGCTTTCTTT
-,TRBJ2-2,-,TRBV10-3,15,CAISEVGGSTGELFF,TGTGCCATCAGTGAAGTTGGGGGGTCGACCGGGGAGCTGTTTTTT